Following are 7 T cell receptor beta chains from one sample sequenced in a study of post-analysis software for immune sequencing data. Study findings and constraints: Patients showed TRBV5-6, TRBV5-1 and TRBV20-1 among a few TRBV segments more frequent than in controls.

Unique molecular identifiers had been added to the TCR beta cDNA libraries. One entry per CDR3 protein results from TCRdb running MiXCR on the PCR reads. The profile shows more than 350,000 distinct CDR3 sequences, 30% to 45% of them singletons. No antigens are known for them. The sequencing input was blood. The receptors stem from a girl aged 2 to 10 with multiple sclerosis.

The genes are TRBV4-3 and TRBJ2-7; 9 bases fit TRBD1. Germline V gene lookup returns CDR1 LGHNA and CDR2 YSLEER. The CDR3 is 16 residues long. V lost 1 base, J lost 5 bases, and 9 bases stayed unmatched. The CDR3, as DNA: TGCGCCAGCAGCCAAGGATTTTTGGACAGGGGACACGAGCAGTACTTC. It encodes CASSQGFLDRGHEQYF.

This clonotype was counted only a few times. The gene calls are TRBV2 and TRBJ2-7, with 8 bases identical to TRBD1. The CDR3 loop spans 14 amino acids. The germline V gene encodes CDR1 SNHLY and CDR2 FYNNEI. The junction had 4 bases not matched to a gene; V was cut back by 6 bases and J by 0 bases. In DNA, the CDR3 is TGTGCCAGCAGGACAGGGGCGAACTCCTACGAGCAGTACTTC. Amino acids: CASRTGANSYEQYF.

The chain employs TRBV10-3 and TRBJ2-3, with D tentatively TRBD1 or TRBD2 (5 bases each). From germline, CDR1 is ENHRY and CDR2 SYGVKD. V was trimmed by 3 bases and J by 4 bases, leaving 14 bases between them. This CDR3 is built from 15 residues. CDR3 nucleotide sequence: TGTGCCATCAGTGATGATAGGGGAGTGGCAGATACGCAGTATTTT. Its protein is CAISDDRGVADTQYF.

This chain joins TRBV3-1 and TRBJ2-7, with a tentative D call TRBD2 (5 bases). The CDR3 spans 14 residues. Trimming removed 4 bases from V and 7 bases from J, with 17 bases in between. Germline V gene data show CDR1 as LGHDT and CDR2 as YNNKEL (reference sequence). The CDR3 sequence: CASSLDLPSGEQYF. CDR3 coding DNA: TGTGCCAGCAGCCTGGACTTACCCTCTGGGGAGCAGTACTTC.

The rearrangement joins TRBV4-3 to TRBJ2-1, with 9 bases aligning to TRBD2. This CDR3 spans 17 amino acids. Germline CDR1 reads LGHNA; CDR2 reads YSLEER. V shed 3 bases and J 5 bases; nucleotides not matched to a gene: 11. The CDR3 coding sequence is TGCGCCAGCAGCCACCGACTGACTAGCGGAGCTCACAATGAGCAGTTCTTC. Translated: CASSHRLTSGAHNEQFF.

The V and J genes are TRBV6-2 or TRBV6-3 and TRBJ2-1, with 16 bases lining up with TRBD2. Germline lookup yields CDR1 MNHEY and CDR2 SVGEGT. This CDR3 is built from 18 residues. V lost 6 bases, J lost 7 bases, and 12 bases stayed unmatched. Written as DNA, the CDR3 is TGTGCCAGCAGCTACGGTGGGACTAGCGGGAGGGCGAAAAATGAGCAGTTCTTC. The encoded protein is CASSYGGTSGRAKNEQFF.

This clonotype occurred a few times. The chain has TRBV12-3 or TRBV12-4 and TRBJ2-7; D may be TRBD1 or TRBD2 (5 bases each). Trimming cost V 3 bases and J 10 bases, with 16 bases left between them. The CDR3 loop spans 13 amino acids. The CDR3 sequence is CASSFGSGADQYF. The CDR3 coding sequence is TGTGCCAGCAGTTTCGGTTCCGGGGCCGACCAGTACTTC.